This T cell receptor beta chain was profiled in a study of T cell clusters in autoimmune cytopenias. Study details: A median of 51,575 TRB reads per sample yielded a median approximately 2,500 distinct clonotypes. Study-wide results and caveats: The cluster-lack signature was not seen for secondary cytopenia versus chronic lymphocytic leukemia. TRB repertoire shifts in secondary cytopenia and chronic lymphocytic leukemia mostly reflected lymphoma, not autoimmunity.

Germline V gives CDR1 SGHTA, CDR2 FQGTGA. The CDR3 runs 14 residues. About 37,500 genome equivalents of blood DNA were amplified for TRB. With regard to this clonotype: What it recognizes is unknown.

One tube held mixed TRB-A and TRB-B primer pools for touch-down PCR. TCRdb re-called the multiplex PCR reads and shows each CDR3 protein once, DNA omitted. The sample holds about 5,000 distinct CDR3 sequences. This rearrangement joins TRBV7-3 to TRBJ2-6; the TCRdb D gene call, TRBD1, has no DNA to confirm it. The specimen sequenced was peripheral blood. This receptor was taken from a human donor with an autoimmune cytopenia or autoimmune hepatitis (not recorded which). This chain's CDR3 is CASSLGPGANVLTF.